The 30 T cell receptor beta chains below were found in one sample sequenced in a study of blood T cell repertoires in COVID-19. Profiled with immunoSEQ multiplex PCR; TCRdb holds only in-frame clones, not every one. Of hundreds of thousands of clones detected, 86% appear once; the ten largest clones hold 2% to 2.5%. Material for sequencing was PBMCs or T cells enriched from blood (not recorded which). The receptors originated from a woman in her forties or fifties who had recovered from COVID-19.

The V call is TRBV11-2, the J call TRBJ2-1; D is perhaps TRBD2 (6 bases). V was shortened by 3 bases and J by 2 bases, with 11 bases between the two germline ends. The CDR3 has 15 amino acids. In germline, CDR1 is SGHAT, CDR2 FQNNGV. This CDR3 is CASSFLSGPYNEQFF. The CDR3 DNA reads as TGTGCCAGCAGCTTTCTAAGCGGGCCCTACAATGAGCAGTTCTTC. Using reference TRBV11-2 and TRBJ2-1 for the parts outside the CDR3, the full variable domain is EAGVAQSPRYKIIEKRQSVAFWCNPISGHATLYWYQQILGQGPKLLIQFQNNGVVDDSQLPKDRFSAERLKGVDSTLKIQPAKLEDSAVYLCASSFLSGPYNEQFFGPGTRLTVL.

The rearrangement links TRBV7-6 to TRBJ1-6; 8 bases line up with TRBD1. This CDR3 has 17 residues. Germline CDR1 is SGHVS and CDR2 is FNYEAQ. Germline trimming cut 3 bases from V and 9 bases from J; bases unmatched to any gene: 13. The CDR3 spells CASSLGPQGGPGSPLHF. The CDR3 nucleotides are TGTGCCAGCAGCTTGGGACCACAGGGGGGCCCGGGTTCACCCCTCCACTTT.

The chain couples TRBV7-6 to TRBJ2-1, with TRBD2 matching over 12 bases. The junction had 9 bases not matched to a gene; V was cut back by 3 bases and J by 6 bases. CDR1 and CDR2 (germline): SGHVS, FNYEAQ. The CDR3 extends over 17 amino acids. Here the CDR3 reads CASSLGGGLAGFNEQFF. The CDR3 DNA follows: TGTGCCAGCAGCTTGGGAGGAGGACTAGCGGGATTCAATGAGCAGTTCTTC.

Only one count was recorded for this clone. This chain joins TRBV13 and TRBJ1-5; D unclear. This CDR3 is built from 14 residues. CDR1 and CDR2 (germline): PRHDT, FYEKMQ (reference sequence). Trimming took 7 bases from V and 0 from J, leaving 10 bases between them. The CDR3 loop is CASTRRNSNQPQHF. The CDR3 region has the DNA TGTGCCAGCACCCGGAGAAATAGCAATCAGCCCCAGCATTTT.

The chain links TRBV29-1 to TRBJ1-2, with D tentatively TRBD1 (6 bases). V lost 7 bases to trimming and J lost 4 bases, with 13 bases between them. The CDR3 consists of 12 residues. CDR1 is SQVTM, CDR2 ANQGSEA, per germline. The CDR3 spells CSAPGEGYGYTF. In nucleotides, the CDR3 is TGCAGCGCACCAGGGGAGGGCTATGGCTACACCTTC.

The chain carries TRBV12-5 and TRBJ1-1; D is perhaps TRBD1 (5 bases). Trimming took 5 bases from V and 7 from J, leaving 11 bases between them. The CDR3 contains 12 residues. CDR1 is LGHNT, CDR2 FRNRAP, per germline. CDR3: CASGATGDEAFF. The CDR3, as DNA: TGTGCTAGTGGTGCTACGGGGGATGAAGCTTTCTTT.

This clone was picked up one time. The V call is TRBV30, the J call TRBJ1-6; a weak D match, TRBD1 (5 bases). Per germline, CDR1 GTSNPN and CDR2 SVGIG (reference sequence). The CDR3 spans 17 residues. The V gene lost 2 bases and the J gene lost 7 bases, with 21 bases spanning the gap. CDR3 nucleotide sequence: TGTGCCTGGAGTTGGTTATACATGGCCAAGGGGAATTCACCCCTCCACTTT. Its translation is CAWSWLYMAKGNSPLHF.

The V and J genes are TRBV19 and TRBJ2-1; D unclear. This CDR3 region has 13 residues. The V end lost 3 bases, the J end lost 5 bases, and 8 bases lay between the germline ends. Germline V gene data show CDR1 as LNHDA and CDR2 as SQIVND (reference sequence). This CDR3 reads CASSILPHNEQFF. In DNA, the CDR3 is TGTGCCAGTAGTATTCTACCGCACAATGAGCAGTTCTTC.

V gene TRBV5-4 combines with J gene TRBJ2-7; 9 bases line up with TRBD1. Germline CDR1 is SGHNT and CDR2 is YYREEE (reference sequence). The trim removed 0 bases at V and 4 bases at J, leaving 2 bases unmatched. The CDR3 is 14 residues long. Here the CDR3 reads CASSLVGQGYEQYF. The CDR3 bases are TGTGCCAGCAGCTTGGTGGGACAGGGTTACGAGCAGTACTTC.

This chain connects TRBV13 to TRBJ2-3, with a possible D match to TRBD2 (5 bases). V lost 4 bases, J lost 1 base, and 18 bases lay in between. Germline CDR1 and CDR2: PRHDT and FYEKMQ (reference sequence). This CDR3 comprises 17 residues. CDR3 amino acids: CASSSSLVRGGTDTQYF. CDR3 bases: TGTGCCAGCAGCTCGTCCTTAGTACGGGGTGGCACAGATACGCAGTATTTT.

This clone was seen a handful of times. The V call is TRBV19, the J call TRBJ2-3, with a tentative D call TRBD2 (6 bases). The CDR3 extends over 14 amino acids. V was pared by 4 bases and J by 10 bases, with 18 bases between. Looked up from germline, CDR1 is LNHDA and CDR2 is SQIVND (reference sequence). In nucleotides, the CDR3 is TGTGCCAGTAGTACCTCCCCGGGGGTCGGTGCGCAGTATTTT. This gives the protein CASSTSPGVGAQYF.

This clone has a single count. Here the CDR3 DNA reads TGTGCCTGGACCAGGACTAGCGGGAGATACAATGAGCAGTTCTTC. It yields the protein CAWTRTSGRYNEQFF. V and J are TRBV30 and TRBJ2-1, with 13 bases fitting TRBD2. This CDR3 is built from 15 residues. Losses at the gene ends were 4 bases for V and 4 bases for J; bases not matched to a gene: 4. From germline, CDR1 is GTSNPN and CDR2 SVGIG (reference sequence).

The chain combines TRBV5-1 with TRBJ2-3, with D perhaps matching TRBD2 (5 bases). CDR1 and CDR2 (germline): SGHRS, YFSETQ. The V end lost 3 bases, the J end lost 1 base, and 12 bases lay between the germline ends. This CDR3 spans 15 amino acids. CDR3 in amino acids: CASSSLYGGTDTQYF. DNA of the CDR3: TGCGCCAGCAGCTCCCTTTACGGGGGCACAGATACGCAGTATTTT.

This chain uses TRBV11-3 with TRBJ2-3, with D possibly TRBD2 on 7 matching bases. The CDR3 has 17 residues. Germline V gene data show CDR1 as SGHNT and CDR2 as YENEEA. V shed 1 base and J shed 1 base, with 15 bases lying between them. DNA of the CDR3: TGTGCCAGCAGCTTAGGTGAGCGGCGGGGGCGCACAGATACGCAGTATTTT. Its translation is CASSLGERRGRTDTQYF.

This chain joins TRBV25-1 and TRBJ2-2, with D possibly matching TRBD2 (5 bases). CDR1 and CDR2 (germline): MGHDK, SYGVNS. The V end was cut by 5 bases, the J end by 3 bases, with 10 bases between. CDR3 length equals 14 residues. CDR3 loop: CASSIFGDTGELFF. In nucleotides, the CDR3 is TGTGCCAGCAGTATTTTCGGGGACACCGGGGAGCTGTTTTTT.

The V call is TRBV6-5, the J call TRBJ2-5; 7 bases align to TRBD2. The trim removed 7 bases at V and 9 bases at J, leaving 14 bases unmatched. This CDR3 has 14 residues. Germline-derived CDR1 and CDR2 are MNHEY and SVGAGI. The CDR3 bases are TGTGCCAGCACCGATGATAGCGGGCCCGAGGCCCAGTACTTC. Translation gives CASTDDSGPEAQYF.

The chain has TRBV4-3 and TRBJ1-2; 7 positions agree with TRBD1. In germline, CDR1 is LGHNA, CDR2 YSLEER. V lost 4 bases, J lost 2 bases, and 4 bases stayed unmatched. This CDR3 is 14 amino acids long. The CDR3 nucleotides are TGCGCCAGCAGCCGCTCACAGGGGAACTATGGCTACACCTTC. Translating it yields CASSRSQGNYGYTF.

This sequence joins TRBV7-9 and TRBJ2-7; TRBD1 aligns across 9 bases. CDR1 is SEHNR, CDR2 FQNEAQ, per germline (reference sequence). Trimming took 5 bases from V and 3 from J; bases not matched to a gene: 5. The CDR3 runs to 14 residues. This CDR3 is CASSGQTGGYEQYF. CDR3 nucleotide sequence: TGTGCCAGCAGCGGACAGACAGGGGGCTACGAGCAGTACTTC.

V and J are TRBV4-3 and TRBJ2-3; 13 bases are shared with TRBD2. V lost 4 bases and J lost 6; bases outside the gene matches: 19. The length of the CDR3 is 20 residues. Germline CDR1 LGHNA, CDR2 YSLEER. The CDR3, as DNA: TGCGCCAGCAGCCCACAATTGTGGACTAGCGGGAGAGGGGTGAGGGATACGCAGTATTTT. Translated: CASSPQLWTSGRGVRDTQYF.

The CDR3 sequence is CATSSVGTGVRTGELFF. The CDR3, as DNA: TGTGCCACCAGCAGCGTCGGGACAGGGGTCCGCACCGGGGAGCTGTTTTTT. J is TRBJ2-2 and V is TRBV15; 10 nucleotides agree with TRBD1. Germline CDR1 reads LNHNV; CDR2 reads YYDKDF (reference sequence). The CDR3 is 17 amino acids. V shed 3 bases and J 4 bases; nucleotides not matched to a gene: 8.

The V and J genes are TRBV19 and TRBJ2-7, with a possible D match to TRBD1 (5 bases). The V gene lost 0 bases and the J gene lost 3 bases, with 9 bases spanning the gap. The CDR3 is 14 residues long. Germline V gene lookup returns CDR1 LNHDA and CDR2 SQIVND (reference sequence). CDR3 nucleotide sequence: TGTGCCAGTAGTATAGAACCAGGGCACTACGAGCAGTACTTC. Protein: CASSIEPGHYEQYF.

The CDR3 coding sequence is TGTGCCAGCAGGGTAAGGCCTAGCGGGAGCTACAATGAGCAGTTCTTC. Its translation: CASRVRPSGSYNEQFF. V and J are TRBV28 and TRBJ2-1, with 10 bases lining up with TRBD2. CDR3 size: 16 residues. Per germline, CDR1 MDHEN and CDR2 SYDVKM. After removal of 6 bases from V and 3 bases from J, the junction contained 8 bases not matched to a gene.

The genes are TRBV10-3 and TRBJ1-5; no clear D. Germline V CDR1 and CDR2: ENHRY, SYGVKD. V was clipped by 1 base and J by 2 bases, with 12 bases between them. The CDR3 is 16 amino acids. The CDR3 DNA sequence: TGTGCCATCAGTGAGTTTGGGGAGGGCGGCAATCAGCCCCAGCATTTT. Translation: CAISEFGEGGNQPQHF.

This clone was found a few times. The chain couples TRBV9 to TRBJ2-1, with D possibly being TRBD2 (7 bases). Germline CDR1 is SGDLS and CDR2 is YYNGEE. The CDR3 has 18 residues. Trimming stripped 3 bases from V and 8 bases from J, with 27 bases between. The CDR3 bases are TGTGCCAGCAGCGCGACGTACGAACCGGGGGGCCCCGACGATGAGCAGTTCTTC. Translated, it gives CASSATYEPGGPDDEQFF.

The chain carries TRBV5-6 and TRBJ2-7; D is perhaps TRBD2 (6 bases). This CDR3 is 13 amino acids long. Germline V CDR1 and CDR2: SGHDT, YYEEEE. V dropped 7 bases and J dropped 4 bases, with 15 bases sitting between them. The CDR3 sequence is CASEGTHSYEQYF. CDR3 nucleotides: TGTGCCAGCGAGGGGACTCATTCTTACGAGCAGTACTTC. The full variable domain, its missing parts supplied by reference TRBV5-6 and TRBJ2-7, is DAGVTQSPTHLIKTRGQQVTLRCSPKSGHDTVSWYQQALGQGPQFIFQYYEEEERQRGNFPDRFSGHQFPNYSSELNVNALLLGDSALYLCASEGTHSYEQYFGPGTRLTVT.

This chain uses TRBV7-3 with TRBJ2-4; D call uncertain. V dropped 5 bases and J dropped 6 bases, with 11 bases sitting between them. The CDR3 runs to 13 residues. Germline CDR1 reads SGHTA; CDR2 reads FQGTGA. This CDR3 is CASSKSVGNIQYF. The CDR3 nucleotides are TGTGCCAGCAGCAAGAGCGTTGGAAACATTCAGTACTTC.

The sample holds one count of this clone. The chain employs TRBV25-1 and TRBJ2-1; tentative D call: TRBD2 (6 bases). The CDR3 is made up of 14 amino acids. V dropped 7 bases and J dropped 12 bases, with 22 bases sitting between them. Germline values: CDR1 MGHDK, CDR2 SYGVNS. The CDR3 region has the DNA TGTGCCAGCAAAGGAGGGAGAAGAGGGTTTGGGCAGTTCTTC. Translated: CASKGGRRGFGQFF. The full variable domain, its missing parts supplied by reference TRBV25-1 and TRBJ2-1, is EADIYQTPRYLVIGTGKKITLECSQTMGHDKMYWYQQDPGMELHLIHYSYGVNSTEKGDLSSESTVSRIRTEHFPLTLESARPSHTSQYLCASKGGRRGFGQFFGPGTRLTVL.

This clone has more than one count but fewer than ten. The rearrangement uses TRBV4-3 and TRBJ2-7, with D perhaps TRBD2 (5 bases). V gave up 0 bases and J gave up 7 bases, with 16 bases separating them. CDR3 length: 15 residues. Germline V gene lookup returns CDR1 LGHNA and CDR2 YSLEER. Here the CDR3 reads CASSQDLDSLLEQYF. DNA of the CDR3: TGCGCCAGCAGCCAAGATCTGGACTCACTCCTGGAGCAGTACTTC.

The V call is TRBV11-2, the J call TRBJ2-2, with 12 bases that match TRBD2. This CDR3 contains 15 residues. The junction had 3 bases not matched to a gene; V was cut back by 6 bases and J by 4 bases. The germline CDR1 and CDR2 sequences are SGHAT and FQNNGV. In DNA form, the CDR3 reads TGTGCCAGCAGTACTAGCGGGAGGTCCACCGGGGAGCTGTTTTTT. Protein: CASSTSGRSTGELFF. The variable domain in full, completed from reference TRBV11-2 and TRBJ2-2, reads EAGVAQSPRYKIIEKRQSVAFWCNPISGHATLYWYQQILGQGPKLLIQFQNNGVVDDSQLPKDRFSAERLKGVDSTLKIQPAKLEDSAVYLCASSTSGRSTGELFFGEGSRLTVL.

About this clone itself: At one end the junction does not follow the germline gene, possibly because of a read error. The chain recombines TRBV6-2 or TRBV6-3 with TRBJ2-2, with TRBD1 matching 10 bases. The CDR3 totals 15 residues. Germline assignment: CDR1 MNHEY and CDR2 SVGEGT. The CDR3 sequence: CASTYGQGDTGELFF. CDR3 DNA sequence: TGTGCCAGCACTTACGGACAGGGGGACACCGGGGAGCTGTTTTTT.